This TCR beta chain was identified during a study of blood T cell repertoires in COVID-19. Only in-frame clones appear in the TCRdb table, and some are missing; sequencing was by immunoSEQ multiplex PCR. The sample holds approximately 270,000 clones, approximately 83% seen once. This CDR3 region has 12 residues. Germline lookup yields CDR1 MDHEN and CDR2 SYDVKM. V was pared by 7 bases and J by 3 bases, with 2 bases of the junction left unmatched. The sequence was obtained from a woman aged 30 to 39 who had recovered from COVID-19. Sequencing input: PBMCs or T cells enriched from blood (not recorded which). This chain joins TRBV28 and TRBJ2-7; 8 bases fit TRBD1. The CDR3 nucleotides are TGTGCCAGCAACAGGGGGATCTACGAGCAGTACTTC. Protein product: CASNRGIYEQYF.